A single sample is the source of the 14 T cell receptor beta chains below, sequenced in a study of siplizumab effects on memory and regulatory T cells. TCRdb's table, derived via immunoSEQ multiplex PCR, lists solely in-frame clones and lacks some. This sample carries some 110,000 clones, 90% to 95% of them seen once, and the ten largest clones take more than 0.3%. The material sequenced was CD4+ T cells sorted from blood. These receptors originate from a human donor in good health.

V and J are TRBV28 and TRBJ1-2, with a tentative D call TRBD1 (5 bases). V lost 7 bases and J 8 bases, leaving 23 bases between the germline ends. CDR3 length: 15 residues. Germline V gives CDR1 MDHEN, CDR2 SYDVKM. The CDR3 loop reads CASTGGAGKSSGYTF. CDR3 DNA sequence: TGTGCCAGCACCGGAGGGGCAGGGAAATCATCCGGCTACACCTTC.

The V and J genes are TRBV6-6 and TRBJ1-2; no clear D. V was clipped by 10 bases and J by 6 bases, with 21 bases between them. The CDR3 spans 14 residues. From germline, CDR1 is MNHNY and CDR2 SVGAGI (reference sequence). Here the CDR3 reads CATREEKWRHGYTF. The CDR3 nucleotides are TGTGCCACTAGGGAAGAGAAATGGAGGCATGGCTACACCTTC.

J is TRBJ2-2 and V is TRBV19; D is undetermined. CDR3 length equals 13 residues. Trimming stripped 9 bases from V and 1 base from J, with 9 bases between. CDR1 is LNHDA and CDR2 is SQIVND in the germline V gene (reference sequence). This chain's CDR3 is CASHFLNTGELFF. CDR3 DNA sequence: TGTGCCAGCCATTTTTTGAACACCGGGGAGCTGTTTTTT.

The chain couples TRBV14 to TRBJ2-3; perhaps TRBD2 as D (5 bases). The V gene lost 0 bases and the J gene lost 5 bases, with 18 bases spanning the gap. The CDR3 has 17 amino acids. Per the germline V gene, CDR1 is SGHDN and CDR2 is FVKESK. CDR3 bases: TGTGCCAGCAGCCAAGACCGTCGCCCTGGCGGAGGAGATACGCAGTATTTT. Protein product: CASSQDRRPGGGDTQYF.

This rearrangement joins TRBV30 to TRBJ2-7, with TRBD1 as a possible D gene (6 bases). Germline-derived CDR1 and CDR2 are GTSNPN and SVGIG (reference sequence). Trimming took off 0 bases at V and 0 bases at J, with 6 bases between the two ends. This CDR3 comprises 13 residues. In DNA form, the CDR3 reads TGTGCCTGGAGTGTGGGGGCCTCCTACGAGCAGTACTTC. Translating gives CAWSVGASYEQYF.

The V gene is TRBV5-1, the J gene TRBJ2-5; 11 bases line up with TRBD2. J was trimmed by 4 bases and V by 0 bases; bases with no gene match: 5. Per the germline V gene, CDR1 is SGHRS and CDR2 is YFSETQ. The CDR3 is made up of 16 amino acids. The CDR3 here is CASSLGLAGGGETQYF. The CDR3, as DNA: TGCGCCAGCAGCTTGGGCCTAGCGGGGGGAGGAGAGACCCAGTACTTC.

CDR3 protein: CASSRSYEQYF. CDR3 nucleotide sequence: TGTGCCAGCAGTCGCAGCTACGAGCAGTACTTC. This rearrangement joins TRBV6-6 to TRBJ2-7; no firm D call. V lost 5 bases and J 3 bases, leaving 5 bases between the germline ends. The CDR3 runs to 11 residues. Germline-derived CDR1 and CDR2 are MNHNY and SVGAGI (reference sequence).

This clone was seen a handful of times. This chain uses TRBV11-2 with TRBJ1-5; D is uncertain. CDR1 SGHAT and CDR2 FQNNGV come from the germline V gene. This CDR3 contains 15 residues. The V end was cut by 5 bases, the J end by 1 base, with 12 bases between. DNA of the CDR3: TGTGCCAGCAGCCCGGGAGCGAGGAGCAATCAGCCCCAGCATTTT. Protein sequence: CASSPGARSNQPQHF.

J is TRBJ1-5 and V is TRBV6-6; D remains ambiguous. This CDR3 comprises 15 residues. The V end was cut by 1 base, the J end by 2 bases, with 9 bases between. Per the germline V gene, CDR1 is MNHNY and CDR2 is SVGAGI (reference sequence). CDR3 amino acids: CASSYFQVGNQPQHF. CDR3 nucleotide sequence: TGTGCCAGCAGTTACTTCCAAGTGGGCAATCAGCCCCAGCATTTT.

A single count supports this clone. The V gene is TRBV5-8, the J gene TRBJ2-4, with unresolved D. The germline V gene has CDR1 SGHTS and CDR2 YDEGEE. The ends were cut back, 0 bases at V and 0 bases at J, with 7 bases in the middle. The CDR3 runs 15 residues. The CDR3 here is CASSLGNLAKNIQYF. The CDR3 DNA reads as TGTGCCAGCAGCTTGGGTAACCTAGCCAAAAACATTCAGTACTTC.

V and J are TRBV30 and TRBJ2-5; D is perhaps TRBD2 (6 bases). Germline lookup yields CDR1 GTSNPN and CDR2 SVGIG (reference sequence). The germline V and J ends were trimmed by 0 bases and 7 bases, with 9 bases remaining between them. This CDR3 has 12 amino acids. CDR3 bases: TGTGCCTGGAGTGTAGGAGGGGCGACCCAGTACTTC. Its translation is CAWSVGGATQYF.

This chain connects TRBV30 to TRBJ2-7, with no clear D. CDR1 is GTSNPN, CDR2 SVGIG, per germline (reference sequence). Trimming cost V 6 bases and J 7 bases, with 19 bases left between them. CDR3 size: 13 residues. The CDR3 DNA reads TGTGCCTGCTCGCCCCCGGCTATGTTAGAGCAGTACTTC. Its protein product is CACSPPAMLEQYF.

The rearrangement joins TRBV5-1 to TRBJ1-1, with TRBD1 matching over 8 bases. The CDR3 runs to 14 residues. Germline V gene lookup returns CDR1 SGHRS and CDR2 YFSETQ. J gave up 4 bases and V 3 bases, and 5 bases lay outside the gene matches. This CDR3 reads CASSSGQGFTEAFF. The CDR3, as DNA: TGCGCCAGCAGCTCCGGACAGGGATTCACTGAAGCTTTCTTT.

The V and J genes are TRBV11-2 and TRBJ1-1; tentatively, D is TRBD1 (5 bases). This CDR3 has 15 residues. V was shortened by 0 bases and J by 2 bases, with 10 bases between the two germline ends. Germline CDR1 and CDR2: SGHAT and FQNNGV. The CDR3 region is CASSLDRVGNTEAFF. DNA for the CDR3: TGTGCCAGCAGCTTAGACAGGGTGGGAAACACTGAAGCTTTCTTT.